This T cell receptor beta chain was sequenced in a study of T-cell reconstitution after alpha-beta-depleted transplantation in children. Overall study findings and caveats: T-cell counts and diversity at one year post-transplant came mainly from newly produced T cells. Expanded clones from the graft, numbering several hundred, reportedly supplied alpha-beta T cells about two months after transplant. Surviving thymic progenitors and recipient T cells were the source of high TCRbeta diversity at day 60 in some patients.

This clonotype showed up many times. Its antigen remains unidentified. Unique molecular identifiers tagged the TCRbeta library. TCRdb ran MiXCR on the PCR reads and lists one entry per CDR3 protein. The profile shows 330,000 or so distinct CDR3 sequences, around 10% of them singletons. This clonotype originated in a boy in the first two years of life with acute myeloid leukemia, due to receive a stem cell transplant. This specimen consisted of PBMCs, obtained before TCRalphabeta/CD19-depleted stem cell transplant.

CDR3 protein: CASMGQGRNEQFF. CDR3 DNA: TGTGCCAGCATGGGACAGGGTAGAAATGAGCAGTTCTTC. The rearrangement joins TRBV9 to TRBJ2-1, with 9 bases matching TRBD1. This CDR3 is built from 13 residues. V shed 6 bases, J shed 7 bases, and the junction held 5 bases outside the gene matches. Germline-derived CDR1 and CDR2 are SGDLS and YYNGEE.